The table lists the clone carrying this T cell receptor (beta chain) with a few counts. The antigen remains unidentified. The record originates from a study of identical twins. Study-wide results and caveats: Twins' surplus sharing was weaker for beta out-of-frame sequences. For zero-insertion analyses, partial confounding could come from invariant MAIT and iNKT cells.

TCRdb independently ran MiXCR on the 5' RACE reads; one entry per CDR3 protein. The data contain 400,000 or so distinct CDR3 sequences, 7% to 9.5% of them singletons. Per the germline V gene, CDR1 is MDHEN and CDR2 is SYDVKM. V gave up 5 bases and J gave up 0 bases; unmatched junction bases: 9. This CDR3 spans 16 amino acids. Each donor (without exception) was a healthy Caucasian. Sequencing input: naive T cells sorted from blood. This receptor was identified in a woman aged 45-59 years in good health. The rearrangement joins TRBV28 to TRBJ1-1, with TRBD1 matching 7 bases. The CDR3 is CASSPIQGILNTEAFF. CDR3 nucleotide sequence: TGTGCCAGCAGTCCAATACAGGGGATCCTGAACACTGAAGCTTTCTTT.